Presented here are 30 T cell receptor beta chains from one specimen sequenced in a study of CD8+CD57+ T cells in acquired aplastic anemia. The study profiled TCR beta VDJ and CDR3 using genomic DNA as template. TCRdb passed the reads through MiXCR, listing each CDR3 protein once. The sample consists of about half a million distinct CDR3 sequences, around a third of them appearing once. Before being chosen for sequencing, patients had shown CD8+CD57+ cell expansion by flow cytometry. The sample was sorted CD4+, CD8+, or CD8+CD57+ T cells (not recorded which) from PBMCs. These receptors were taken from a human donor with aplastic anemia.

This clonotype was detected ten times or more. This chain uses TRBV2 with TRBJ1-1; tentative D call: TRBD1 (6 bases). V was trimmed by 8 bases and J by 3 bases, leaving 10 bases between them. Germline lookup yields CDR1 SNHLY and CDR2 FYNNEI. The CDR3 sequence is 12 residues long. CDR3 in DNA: TGTGCCAGCGGGGCAGGGGACACTGAAGCTTTCTTT. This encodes CASGAGDTEAFF.

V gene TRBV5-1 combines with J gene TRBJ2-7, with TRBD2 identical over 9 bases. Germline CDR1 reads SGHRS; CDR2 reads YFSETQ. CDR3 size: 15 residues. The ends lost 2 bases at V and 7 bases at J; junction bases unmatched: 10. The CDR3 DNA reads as TGCGCCAGCAGCTTAAGTCCAGCGGGAGGTCGTGAGCAGTACTTC. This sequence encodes CASSLSPAGGREQYF.

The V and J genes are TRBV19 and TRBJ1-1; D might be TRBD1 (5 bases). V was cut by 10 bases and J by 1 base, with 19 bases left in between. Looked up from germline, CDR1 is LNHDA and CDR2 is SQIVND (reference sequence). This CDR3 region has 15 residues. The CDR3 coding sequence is TGTGCCACCCAACGAGGGGCGGTTCGGAACACTGAAGCTTTCTTT. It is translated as CATQRGAVRNTEAFF. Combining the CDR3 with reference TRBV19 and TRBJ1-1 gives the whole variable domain DGGITQSPKYLFRKEGQNVTLSCEQNLNHDAMYWYRQDPGQGLRLIYYSQIVNDFQKGDIAEGYSVSREKKESFPLTVTSAQKNPTAFYLCATQRGAVRNTEAFFGQGTRLTVV.

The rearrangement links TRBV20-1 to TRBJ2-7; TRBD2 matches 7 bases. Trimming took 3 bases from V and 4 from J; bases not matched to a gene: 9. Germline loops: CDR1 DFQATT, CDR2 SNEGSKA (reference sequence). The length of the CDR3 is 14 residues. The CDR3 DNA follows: TGCAGTGCTAGTCCCGAGAGACTAGCTTACGAGCAGTACTTC. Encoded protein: CSASPERLAYEQYF.

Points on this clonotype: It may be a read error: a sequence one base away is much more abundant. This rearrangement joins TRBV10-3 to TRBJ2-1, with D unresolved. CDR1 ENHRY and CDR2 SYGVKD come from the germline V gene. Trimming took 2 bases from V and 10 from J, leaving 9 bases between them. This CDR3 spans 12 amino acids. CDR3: CAISEGDSEQFF. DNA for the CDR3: TGTGCCATCAGTGAGGGCGACTCAGAGCAGTTCTTC.

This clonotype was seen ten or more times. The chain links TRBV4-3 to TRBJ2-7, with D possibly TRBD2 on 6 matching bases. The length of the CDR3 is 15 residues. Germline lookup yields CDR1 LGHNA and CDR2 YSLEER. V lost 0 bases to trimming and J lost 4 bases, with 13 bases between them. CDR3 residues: CASSQEWRVVYEQYF. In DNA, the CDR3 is TGCGCCAGCAGCCAAGAATGGAGGGTGGTATACGAGCAGTACTTC.

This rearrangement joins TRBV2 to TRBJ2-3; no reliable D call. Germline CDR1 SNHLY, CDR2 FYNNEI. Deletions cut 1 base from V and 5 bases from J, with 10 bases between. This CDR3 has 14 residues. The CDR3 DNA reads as TGTGCCAGCAGTGAAGAGACAAGGCAAGATACGCAGTATTTT. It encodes CASSEETRQDTQYF.

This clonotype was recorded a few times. This chain's CDR3 is CSARGASRTDTQYF. DNA for the CDR3: TGCAGTGCTCGCGGGGCCTCGCGCACAGATACGCAGTATTTT. V and J are TRBV20-1 and TRBJ2-3; D might be TRBD2 (6 bases). Germline-derived CDR1 and CDR2 are DFQATT and SNEGSKA (reference sequence). This CDR3 region has 14 residues. Trimming cost V 5 bases and J 1 base, with 13 bases left between them.

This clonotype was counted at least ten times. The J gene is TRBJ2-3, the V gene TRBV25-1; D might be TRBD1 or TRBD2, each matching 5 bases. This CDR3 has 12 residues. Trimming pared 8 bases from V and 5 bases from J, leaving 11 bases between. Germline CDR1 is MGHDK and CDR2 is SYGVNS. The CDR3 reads CASSGGGDTQYF. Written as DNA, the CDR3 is TGTGCCAGCTCGGGTGGGGGAGATACGCAGTATTTT.

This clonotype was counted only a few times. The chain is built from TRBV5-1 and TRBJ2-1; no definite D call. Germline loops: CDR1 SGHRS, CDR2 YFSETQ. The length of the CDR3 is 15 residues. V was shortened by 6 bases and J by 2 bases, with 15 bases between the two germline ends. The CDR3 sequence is CASMVGLSPYNEQFF. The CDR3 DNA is TGCGCCAGCATGGTGGGGTTGAGCCCCTACAATGAGCAGTTCTTC.

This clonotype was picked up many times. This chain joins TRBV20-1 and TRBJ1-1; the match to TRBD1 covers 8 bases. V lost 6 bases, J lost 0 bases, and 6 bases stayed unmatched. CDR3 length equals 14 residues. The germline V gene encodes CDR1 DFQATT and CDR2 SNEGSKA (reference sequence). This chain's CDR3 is CSAEGQAVNTEAFF. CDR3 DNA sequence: TGCAGTGCCGAGGGACAGGCCGTGAACACTGAAGCTTTCTTT.

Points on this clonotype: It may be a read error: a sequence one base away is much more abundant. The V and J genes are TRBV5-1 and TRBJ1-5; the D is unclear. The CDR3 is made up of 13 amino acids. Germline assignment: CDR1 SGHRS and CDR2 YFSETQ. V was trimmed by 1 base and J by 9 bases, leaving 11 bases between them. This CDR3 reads CASSLTVDRPQHF. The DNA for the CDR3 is TGCGCCAGCAGCTTGACAGTGGACCGGCCCCAGCATTTT.

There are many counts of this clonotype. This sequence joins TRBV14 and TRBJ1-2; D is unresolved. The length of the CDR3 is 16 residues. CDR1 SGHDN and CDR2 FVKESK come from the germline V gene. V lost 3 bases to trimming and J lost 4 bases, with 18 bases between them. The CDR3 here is CASSHTPTRVTYGYTF. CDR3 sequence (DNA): TGTGCCAGCAGCCACACACCCACTCGGGTTACCTATGGCTACACCTTC.

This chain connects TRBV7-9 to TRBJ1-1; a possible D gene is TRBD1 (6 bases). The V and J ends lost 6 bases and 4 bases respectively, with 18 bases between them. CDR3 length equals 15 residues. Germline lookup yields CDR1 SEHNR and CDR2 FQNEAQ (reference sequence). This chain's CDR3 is CASSTYRAGVTEAFF. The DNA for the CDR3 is TGTGCCAGCAGTACCTACAGGGCTGGGGTCACTGAAGCTTTCTTT.

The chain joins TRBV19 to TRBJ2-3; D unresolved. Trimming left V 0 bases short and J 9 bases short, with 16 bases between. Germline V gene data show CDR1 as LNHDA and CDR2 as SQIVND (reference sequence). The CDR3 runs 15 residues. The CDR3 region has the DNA TGTGCCAGTAGTATAGACAAGGTGCGGTTTCCGACGCAGTATTTT. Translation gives CASSIDKVRFPTQYF.

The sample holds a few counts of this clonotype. The CDR3 DNA sequence: TGTGCCTGGGGACAGGGGAACACCATATATTTT. Protein: CAWGQGNTIYF. V gene TRBV30 combines with J gene TRBJ1-3; 9 bases fit TRBD1. With V trimmed by 5 bases and J by 7 bases, 0 bases remained unmatched. In germline, CDR1 is GTSNPN, CDR2 SVGIG (reference sequence). CDR3 length: 11 residues.

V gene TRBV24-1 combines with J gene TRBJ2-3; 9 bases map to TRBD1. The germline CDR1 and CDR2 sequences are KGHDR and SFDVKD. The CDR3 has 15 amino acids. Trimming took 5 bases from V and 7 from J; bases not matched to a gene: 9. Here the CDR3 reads CATSGGDRVVHTQYF. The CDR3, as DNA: TGTGCCACCAGTGGGGGGGACAGGGTCGTGCATACGCAGTATTTT.

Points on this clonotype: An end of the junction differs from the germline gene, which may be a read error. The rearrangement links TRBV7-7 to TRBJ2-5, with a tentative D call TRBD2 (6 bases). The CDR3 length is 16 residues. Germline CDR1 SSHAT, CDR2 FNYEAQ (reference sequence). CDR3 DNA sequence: TGTGCTAGCAGCTTACCTAGTTCGGGCCCCGGGGGGACCCAGTACTTC. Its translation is CASSLPSSGPGGTQYF.

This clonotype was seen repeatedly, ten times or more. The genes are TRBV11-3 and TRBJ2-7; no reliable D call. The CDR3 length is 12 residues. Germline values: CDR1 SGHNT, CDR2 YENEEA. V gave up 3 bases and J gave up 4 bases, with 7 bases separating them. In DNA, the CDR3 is TGTGCCAGCAGCTTTAATGGGTACGAGCAGTACTTC. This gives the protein CASSFNGYEQYF.

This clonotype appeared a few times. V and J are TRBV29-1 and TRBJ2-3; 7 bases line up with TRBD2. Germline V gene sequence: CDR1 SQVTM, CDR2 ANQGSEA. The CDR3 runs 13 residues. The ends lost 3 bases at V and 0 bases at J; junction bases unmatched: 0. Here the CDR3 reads CSVEGGSTDTQYF. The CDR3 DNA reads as TGCAGCGTTGAGGGGGGGAGCACAGATACGCAGTATTTT.

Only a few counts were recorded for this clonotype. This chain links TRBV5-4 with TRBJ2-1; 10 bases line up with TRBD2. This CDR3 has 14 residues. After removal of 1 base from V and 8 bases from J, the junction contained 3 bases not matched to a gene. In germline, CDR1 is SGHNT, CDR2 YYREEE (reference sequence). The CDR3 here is CASSLPSGGDEQFF. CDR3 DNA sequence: TGTGCCAGCAGCTTGCCTAGCGGGGGCGATGAGCAGTTCTTC.

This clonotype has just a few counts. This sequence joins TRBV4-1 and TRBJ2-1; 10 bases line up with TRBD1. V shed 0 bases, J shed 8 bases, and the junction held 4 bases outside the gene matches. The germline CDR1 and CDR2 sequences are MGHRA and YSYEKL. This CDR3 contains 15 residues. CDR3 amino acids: CASSQEDRGYDEQFF. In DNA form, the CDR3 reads TGCGCCAGCAGCCAAGAGGACAGGGGGTACGATGAGCAGTTCTTC.

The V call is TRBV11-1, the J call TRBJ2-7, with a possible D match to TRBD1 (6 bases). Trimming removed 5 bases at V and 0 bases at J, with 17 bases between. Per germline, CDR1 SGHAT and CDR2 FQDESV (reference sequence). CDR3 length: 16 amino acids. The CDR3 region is CASSVGQKTTSYEQYF. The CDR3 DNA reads TGTGCCAGCAGCGTAGGACAGAAAACGACCTCCTACGAGCAGTACTTC.

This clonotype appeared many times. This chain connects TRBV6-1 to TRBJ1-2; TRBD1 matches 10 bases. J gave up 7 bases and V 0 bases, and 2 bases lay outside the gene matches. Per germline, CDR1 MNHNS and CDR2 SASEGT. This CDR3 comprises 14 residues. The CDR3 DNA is TGTGCCAGCAGTGAAGCGGGACAGGGGTTTGGCTACACCTTC. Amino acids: CASSEAGQGFGYTF.

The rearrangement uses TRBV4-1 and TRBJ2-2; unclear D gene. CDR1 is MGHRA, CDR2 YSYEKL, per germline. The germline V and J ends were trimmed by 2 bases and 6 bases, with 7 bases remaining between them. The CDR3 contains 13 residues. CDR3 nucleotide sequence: TGCGCCAGCAGCCAACCGTGGTCCGGGGAGCTGTTTTTT. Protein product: CASSQPWSGELFF.

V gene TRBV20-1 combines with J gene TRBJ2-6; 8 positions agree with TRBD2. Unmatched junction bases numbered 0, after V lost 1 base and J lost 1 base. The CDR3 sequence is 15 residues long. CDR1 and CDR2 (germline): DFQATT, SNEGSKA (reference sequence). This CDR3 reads CSARGGRSGANVLTF. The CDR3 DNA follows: TGCAGTGCTAGAGGCGGGAGGTCTGGGGCCAACGTCCTGACTTTC.

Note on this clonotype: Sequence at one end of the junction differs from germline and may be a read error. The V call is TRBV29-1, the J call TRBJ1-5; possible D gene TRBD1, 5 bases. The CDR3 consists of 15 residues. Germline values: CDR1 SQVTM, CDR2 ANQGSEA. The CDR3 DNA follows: TGCAGCGTTGCCGAGGACAACGATAGCAACCAGCCCCAGCATTTT. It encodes CSVAEDNDSNQPQHF.

The CDR3 reads CASSELIGLGSSYEQYF. CDR3 bases: TGTGCCAGCAGTGAATTAATAGGGTTAGGCAGCTCCTACGAGCAGTACTTC. The rearrangement joins TRBV6-1 to TRBJ2-7; D unclear. The V end lost 2 bases, the J end lost 0 bases, and 17 bases lay between the germline ends. Per germline, CDR1 MNHNS and CDR2 SASEGT. The CDR3 is made up of 17 amino acids.

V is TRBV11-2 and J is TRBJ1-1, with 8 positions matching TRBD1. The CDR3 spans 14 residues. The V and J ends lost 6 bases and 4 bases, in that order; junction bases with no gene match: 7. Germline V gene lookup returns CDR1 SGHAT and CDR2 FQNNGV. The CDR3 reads CASRPIRGPTEAFF. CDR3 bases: TGTGCCAGCAGGCCAATCAGGGGGCCCACTGAAGCTTTCTTT.

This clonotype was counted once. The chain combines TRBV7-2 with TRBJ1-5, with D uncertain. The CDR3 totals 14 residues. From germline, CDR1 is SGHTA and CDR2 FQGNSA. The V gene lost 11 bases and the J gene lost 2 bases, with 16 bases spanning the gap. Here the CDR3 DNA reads TGTGCCTGGAGTGATTGGGTTGGCAATCAGCCCCAGCATTTT. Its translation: CAWSDWVGNQPQHF.